Described below is a single TCR beta chain sequence and its context. This sample stems from a study of Graves' ophthalmopathy and Graves' hyperthyroidism. Hyperthyroidism patients were newly diagnosed, ill under 2 months, and aged 18 to 65 years. In this cohort, patients with other autoimmune diseases, uncontrolled infections, pregnancy or lactation were excluded. A volume of about 9.7 ml of fresh peripheral blood supplied the PBMCs. The TCR beta CDR3 regions underwent amplification from RNA transcripts. The authors performed first-round RT-PCR with HTBI primers and then a second-round multiplex PCR. Each CDR3 protein gets one entry after TCRdb re-called the multiplex PCR reads with MiXCR. The sample holds roughly 400,000 distinct CDR3 sequences, less than 20% seen once. Sequencing input: peripheral blood. This sequence was found in a young woman with stable Graves' hyperthyroidism.

CDR3 sequence: CASSPYPTGNSPLHF. In nucleotides, the CDR3 is TGTGCCAGCAGCCCTTATCCTACGGGTAATTCACCCCTCCACTTT. The gene calls are TRBV3-1 and TRBJ1-6; D gene ambiguous. Germline CDR1 and CDR2: LGHDT and YNNKEL (reference sequence). V lost 4 bases to trimming and J lost 6 bases, with 13 bases between them. The CDR3 length is 15 residues.